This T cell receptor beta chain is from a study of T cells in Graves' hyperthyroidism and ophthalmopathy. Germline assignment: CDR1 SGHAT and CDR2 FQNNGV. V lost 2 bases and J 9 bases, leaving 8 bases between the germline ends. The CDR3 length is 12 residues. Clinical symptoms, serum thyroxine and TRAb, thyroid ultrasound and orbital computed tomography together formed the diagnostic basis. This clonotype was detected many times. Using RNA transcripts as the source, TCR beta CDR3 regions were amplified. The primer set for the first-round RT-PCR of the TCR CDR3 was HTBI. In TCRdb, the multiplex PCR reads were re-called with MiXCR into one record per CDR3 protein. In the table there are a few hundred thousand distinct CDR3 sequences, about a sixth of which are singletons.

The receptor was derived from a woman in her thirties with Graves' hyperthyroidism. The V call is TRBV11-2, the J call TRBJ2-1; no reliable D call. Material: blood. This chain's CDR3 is CASSLLETEQFF. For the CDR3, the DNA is TGTGCCAGCAGCTTATTGGAAACTGAGCAGTTCTTC.